This T cell receptor beta chain was identified during a study of cytomegalovirus exposure and HLA in healthy donors. Study-wide points: Researchers catalogued approximately 160 TCR beta chains as cytomegalovirus-associated. High sensitivity and specificity were reportedly achieved when the classifier diagnosed cytomegalovirus status. The authors confirmed in vitro that a few CMV-associated chains were specific for CMV antigens.

The data were produced by immunoSEQ multiplex PCR, yet TCRdb's version contains in-frame clones alone and is incomplete. The table includes a few hundred thousand clones, less than 90% detected once. The table lists this clone with a few counts. Its specificity is unknown. The CDR3 extends over 13 amino acids. Between the trimmed V and J ends, which lost 3 bases and 3 bases, there was a span of 8 bases. The V gene's germline CDR1 is KGHSH and CDR2 LQKENI. The rearrangement uses TRBV18 and TRBJ1-1, with D possibly matching TRBD1 (6 bases). The sample consisted of PBMCs. The TCR comes from a man aged 18-30 years in good health and CMV-seropositive. The CDR3 region is CASSPYRDTEAFF. The DNA of the CDR3 is TGTGCCAGCTCACCCTACAGGGACACTGAAGCTTTCTTT.